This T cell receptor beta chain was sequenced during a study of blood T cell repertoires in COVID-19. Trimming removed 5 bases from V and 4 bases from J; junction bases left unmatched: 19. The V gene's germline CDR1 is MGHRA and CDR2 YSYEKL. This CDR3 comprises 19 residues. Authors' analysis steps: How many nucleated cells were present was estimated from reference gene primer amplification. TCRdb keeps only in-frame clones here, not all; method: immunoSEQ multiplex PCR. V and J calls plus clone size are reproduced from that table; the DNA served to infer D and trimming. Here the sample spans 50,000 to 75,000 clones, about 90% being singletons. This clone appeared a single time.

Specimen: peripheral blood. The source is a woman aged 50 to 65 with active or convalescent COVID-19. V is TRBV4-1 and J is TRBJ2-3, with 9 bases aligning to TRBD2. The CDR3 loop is CASSTDPHPGSGSPDTQYF. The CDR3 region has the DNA TGCGCCAGCAGCACTGACCCCCACCCCGGTAGCGGGAGCCCAGATACGCAGTATTTT.